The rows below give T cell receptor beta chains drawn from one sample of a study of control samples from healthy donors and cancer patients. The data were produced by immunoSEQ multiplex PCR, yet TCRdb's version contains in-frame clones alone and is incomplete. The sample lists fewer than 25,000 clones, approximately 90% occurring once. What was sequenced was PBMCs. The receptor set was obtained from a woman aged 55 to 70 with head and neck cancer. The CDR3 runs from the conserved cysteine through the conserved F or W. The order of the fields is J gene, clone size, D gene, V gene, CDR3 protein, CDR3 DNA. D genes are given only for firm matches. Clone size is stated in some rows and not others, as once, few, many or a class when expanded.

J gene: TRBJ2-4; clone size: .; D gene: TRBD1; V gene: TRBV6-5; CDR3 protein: CASSRDSPNIQYF; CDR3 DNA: TGTGCCAGCAGCCGGGACAGCCCAAACATTCAGTACTTC
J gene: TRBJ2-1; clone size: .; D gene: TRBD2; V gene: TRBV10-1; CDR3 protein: CASRSGTGNNEQFF; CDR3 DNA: TGCGCCAGCAGGAGCGGGACGGGGAACAATGAGCAGTTCTTC
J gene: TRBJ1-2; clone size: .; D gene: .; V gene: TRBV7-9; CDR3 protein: CASSPVDYGYTF; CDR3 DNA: TGTGCCAGCAGCCCCGTTGACTATGGCTACACCTTC
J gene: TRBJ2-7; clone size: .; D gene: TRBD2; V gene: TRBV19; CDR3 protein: CASSVPSGWYEQYF; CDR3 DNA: TGTGCCAGTAGTGTGCCTAGCGGATGGTACGAGCAGTACTTC
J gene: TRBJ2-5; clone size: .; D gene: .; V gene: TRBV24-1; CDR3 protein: CATSEGSLQETQYF; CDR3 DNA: TGTGCCACCAGTGAGGGTAGCCTCCAAGAGACCCAGTACTTC
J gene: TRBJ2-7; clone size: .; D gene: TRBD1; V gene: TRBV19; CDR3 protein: CASSLTGTDTYEQYF; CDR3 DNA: TGTGCCAGTAGCTTAACCGGGACAGATACCTACGAGCAGTACTTC
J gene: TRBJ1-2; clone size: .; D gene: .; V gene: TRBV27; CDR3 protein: CASTTRGGRPVDGYTF; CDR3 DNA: TGTGCCAGCACCACCCGAGGGGGACGGCCAGTGGATGGCTACACCTTC
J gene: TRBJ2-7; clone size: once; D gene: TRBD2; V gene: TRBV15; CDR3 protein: CATSRGRSGTRAYEQYF; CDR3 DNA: TGTGCCACCAGCAGAGGCCGTAGCGGGACTCGAGCCTACGAGCAGTACTTC
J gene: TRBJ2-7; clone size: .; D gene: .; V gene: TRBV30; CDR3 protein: CAWSTGLTYEQYF; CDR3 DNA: TGTGCCTGGAGTACAGGATTGACCTACGAGCAGTACTTC
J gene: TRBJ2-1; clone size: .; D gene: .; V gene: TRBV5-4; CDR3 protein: CASSSLYNLTYNEQFF; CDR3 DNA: TGTGCCAGCAGCTCCCTATATAACTTAACCTACAATGAGCAGTTCTTC
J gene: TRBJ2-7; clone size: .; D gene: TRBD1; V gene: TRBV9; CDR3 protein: CASSVGTGGEQYF; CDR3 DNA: TGTGCCAGCAGCGTGGGGACAGGGGGCGAGCAGTACTTC